These 29 T cell receptor beta chains came from one sample sequenced in a study of human thymus T cells. Resections that were taken during corrective heart surgery supplied the thymus tissue. Only in-frame clones appear in the TCRdb table, and some are missing; sequencing was by immunoSEQ multiplex PCR. The sample consists of approximately 71,000 clones, roughly 94% of them appearing once. Sequencing was performed on thymus tissue. The receptors come from a girl under three years old with a congenital heart defect but otherwise immunologically healthy.

This chain joins TRBV10-2 and TRBJ1-4, with D tentatively TRBD1 (6 bases). The ends were cut back, 5 bases at V and 8 bases at J, with 15 bases in the middle. The CDR3 runs 14 residues. Germline V lookup: CDR1 WSHSY, CDR2 SAAADI. The CDR3 loop is CASSPYRAGEKLFF. CDR3 nucleotide sequence: TGCGCCAGCAGTCCCTACAGGGCCGGAGAAAAACTGTTTTTT.

The chain recombines TRBV5-1 with TRBJ2-5, with D perhaps matching TRBD1 (6 bases). V was cut by 0 bases and J by 4 bases, with 25 bases left in between. The CDR3 totals 19 residues. From germline, CDR1 is SGHRS and CDR2 YFSETQ. CDR3 coding DNA: TGCGCCAGCAGCTTGGCCGTCCAGCCAGGGACAAGTTTTGGAGAGACCCAGTACTTC. Translating gives CASSLAVQPGTSFGETQYF.

The chain recombines TRBV29-1 with TRBJ1-4; 7 bases map to TRBD1. V shed 6 bases, J shed 4 bases, and the junction held 5 bases outside the gene matches. Germline V gives CDR1 SQVTM, CDR2 ANQGSEA. CDR3 length equals 13 residues. The CDR3 sequence is CSVAGQRNEKLFF. Here the CDR3 DNA reads TGCAGCGTCGCGGGACAGCGTAATGAAAAACTGTTTTTT.

The chain uses TRBV5-8 and TRBJ2-1; 15 positions agree with TRBD2. The CDR3 extends over 16 amino acids. CDR1 SGHTS and CDR2 YDEGEE come from the germline V gene. The J segment lost 8 bases and the V segment lost 3 bases, leaving 6 bases of the junction unmatched. For the CDR3, the DNA is TGTGCCAGCAGCTCGGGACTAGCGGGGGGACGGGATGAGCAGTTCTTC. It is translated as CASSSGLAGGRDEQFF.

The CDR3 spells CASSFARVETQYF. CDR3 coding DNA: TGTGCCAGCAGCTTCGCCCGGGTAGAGACCCAGTACTTC. J is TRBJ2-5 and V is TRBV7-6; no firm D call. This CDR3 is 13 amino acids long. Germline V gives CDR1 SGHVS, CDR2 FNYEAQ. Trimming removed 3 bases from V and 4 bases from J, with 9 bases in between.

J is TRBJ2-2 and V is TRBV19; 11 bases match TRBD1. This CDR3 contains 15 residues. Trimming cost V 3 bases and J 4 bases; bases outside gene matches: 1. The germline gives CDR1 LNHDA, CDR2 SQIVND (reference sequence). CDR3 in DNA: TGTGCCAGTAGTATTGGACAGGGGGCCACCGGGGAGCTGTTTTTT. Translated, it gives CASSIGQGATGELFF.

The chain couples TRBV5-4 to TRBJ2-7, with 10 nucleotides matching TRBD1. The germline V gene encodes CDR1 SGHNT and CDR2 YYREEE (reference sequence). The CDR3 loop spans 13 amino acids. J lost 4 bases, V lost 4 bases, and 2 bases had no gene match. The CDR3: CASSMGQGYEQYF. CDR3 in DNA: TGTGCCAGCAGCATGGGACAGGGGTACGAGCAGTACTTC.

This chain joins TRBV6-1 and TRBJ2-7; TRBD1 is a possible D gene (5 bases). This CDR3 is built from 15 residues. CDR1 is MNHNS, CDR2 SASEGT, per germline. V dropped 4 bases and J dropped 4 bases, with 17 bases sitting between them. The CDR3 is CASSATEPIGYEQYF. DNA of the CDR3: TGTGCCAGCAGTGCGACAGAGCCTATAGGGTACGAGCAGTACTTC.

The rearrangement joins TRBV4-1 to TRBJ1-1; 7 positions match TRBD1. From germline, CDR1 is MGHRA and CDR2 YSYEKL. This CDR3 is built from 15 residues. The trim removed 4 bases at V and 6 bases at J, leaving 11 bases unmatched. This CDR3 is CASSPEGAAQAEAFF. CDR3 coding DNA: TGCGCCAGCAGCCCAGAGGGGGCAGCCCAGGCTGAAGCTTTCTTT.

The CDR3 region has the DNA TGCGCCAGCAGCAGCCAAGGGAGTATCGCTTTCTTT. This encodes CASSSQGSIAFF. The chain carries TRBV5-1 and TRBJ1-1; D is unresolved. The CDR3 length is 12 residues. The ends were cut back, 4 bases at V and 11 bases at J, with 15 bases in the middle. In germline, CDR1 is SGHRS, CDR2 YFSETQ.

The V call is TRBV7-6, the J call TRBJ2-2; D gene ambiguous. V lost 2 bases to trimming and J lost 0 bases, with 10 bases between them. CDR1 is SGHVS and CDR2 is FNYEAQ in the germline V gene. The CDR3 is made up of 16 amino acids. DNA of the CDR3: TGTGCCAGCAGCTTAAGGCAGGAACCGAACACCGGGGAGCTGTTTTTT. Its translation: CASSLRQEPNTGELFF.

The chain couples TRBV30 to TRBJ1-2; the match to TRBD1 covers 9 bases. From germline, CDR1 is GTSNPN and CDR2 SVGIG (reference sequence). Unmatched junction bases numbered 13, after V lost 6 bases and J lost 8 bases. CDR3 length: 14 amino acids. The CDR3 sequence: CACLGGQGRGGYTF. The CDR3 DNA sequence: TGTGCCTGCCTAGGGGGACAGGGACGTGGAGGCTACACCTTC.

V usage is TRBV5-6 and J usage is TRBJ2-7; 7 positions agree with TRBD2. Germline V gene data show CDR1 as SGHDT and CDR2 as YYEEEE. The CDR3 sequence is 16 residues long. The V and J ends lost 0 bases and 6 bases, in that order; junction bases with no gene match: 12. DNA for the CDR3: TGTGCCAGCAGCTTGGGCTTAACGGGAGGACTCTCCGAGCAGTACTTC. Its translation: CASSLGLTGGLSEQYF.

V gene TRBV6-5 combines with J gene TRBJ1-1; the D is unclear. The CDR3 spans 15 residues. Trimming pared 6 bases from V and 0 bases from J, leaving 14 bases between. CDR1 and CDR2 from the germline V gene are MNHEY and SVGAGI. As DNA, the CDR3 is TGTGCCAGCAGCCCGACGGAACTCATGAACACTGAAGCTTTCTTT. Its protein product is CASSPTELMNTEAFF.

J is TRBJ2-1 and V is TRBV23-1; D uncertain. TRBV23-1 is given ORF status, its function remaining uncertain. The V end was cut by 4 bases, the J end by 9 bases, with 13 bases between. The CDR3 has 13 residues. The CDR3 coding sequence is TGCGCCAGCAGTCGGAAAAAGTATGGTGAGCAGTTCTTC. Protein: CASSRKKYGEQFF.

This sequence joins TRBV10-3 and TRBJ2-3; possible D gene TRBD1, 6 bases. CDR1 and CDR2 (germline): ENHRY, SYGVKD. The CDR3 loop spans 18 amino acids. Trimming stripped 0 bases from V and 1 base from J, with 17 bases between. CDR3 in DNA: TGTGCCATCAGTGAGTCAGGGGTAGGGGACATACGCACAGATACGCAGTATTTT. Translating it yields CAISESGVGDIRTDTQYF.

This clone appeared once. The V call is TRBV4-3, the J call TRBJ1-2, with a weak D call TRBD1 (6 bases). Per germline, CDR1 LGHNA and CDR2 YSLEER. Trimming pared 0 bases from V and 4 bases from J, leaving 18 bases between. This CDR3 has 17 residues. The CDR3, as DNA: TGCGCCAGCAGCCAAGACACTCCTGGACAGAGCCGCTATGGCTACACCTTC. Translation gives CASSQDTPGQSRYGYTF.

The chain has TRBV28 and TRBJ2-1; unclear D gene. This CDR3 has 15 amino acids. Looked up from germline, CDR1 is MDHEN and CDR2 is SYDVKM. Trimming stripped 2 bases from V and 0 bases from J, with 8 bases between. CDR3 amino acids: CASSLHGSSYNEQFF. In DNA, the CDR3 is TGTGCCAGCAGTTTACACGGTAGCTCCTACAATGAGCAGTTCTTC.

The chain uses TRBV10-1 and TRBJ2-1; 7 bases match TRBD2. After removal of 6 bases from V and 4 bases from J, the junction contained 6 bases not matched to a gene. Germline V gene sequence: CDR1 WNHNN, CDR2 SYGVQD (reference sequence). This CDR3 region has 14 residues. The CDR3 nucleotides read TGCGCCAGCAGCCATGGGGGGGTTTACAATGAGCAGTTCTTC. Its protein is CASSHGGVYNEQFF.

The CDR3 here is CASSQDKDDRRRSYEQYF. The CDR3 region has the DNA TGCGCCAGCAGCCAAGATAAGGACGACAGGAGGAGGTCCTACGAGCAGTACTTC. V is TRBV4-3 and J is TRBJ2-7, with D tentatively TRBD1 (6 bases). From germline, CDR1 is LGHNA and CDR2 YSLEER. V was shortened by 0 bases and J by 1 base, with 19 bases between the two germline ends. This CDR3 contains 18 residues.

The gene calls are TRBV4-1 and TRBJ1-1; 8 nucleotides agree with TRBD1. Germline CDR1 MGHRA, CDR2 YSYEKL. V shed 4 bases, J shed 1 base, and the junction held 2 bases outside the gene matches. The CDR3 loop spans 14 amino acids. The CDR3 DNA follows: TGCGCCAGCAGCCGCGGACAGGGGAACACTGAAGCTTTCTTT. Translation: CASSRGQGNTEAFF.

This chain uses TRBV5-4 with TRBJ1-1; perhaps TRBD1 as D (6 bases). The germline V gene has CDR1 SGHNT and CDR2 YYREEE (reference sequence). The CDR3 has 19 residues. With 3 bases removed from V and 1 base from J, the gap between germline ends came to 25 bases. The CDR3 loop is CASSSAMYSGTRGNTEAFF. The CDR3 region has the DNA TGTGCCAGCAGCTCAGCTATGTACTCCGGGACAAGGGGGAACACTGAAGCTTTCTTT.

The rearrangement joins TRBV5-1 to TRBJ2-5; TRBD2 matches at 11 bases. CDR3 length equals 15 residues. Germline V gene lookup returns CDR1 SGHRS and CDR2 YFSETQ. After removal of 4 bases from V and 4 bases from J, the junction contained 6 bases not matched to a gene. CDR3 residues: CASSARLAGPETQYF. In DNA, the CDR3 is TGCGCCAGCAGCGCCCGACTAGCGGGACCAGAGACCCAGTACTTC.

The chain is built from TRBV4-1 and TRBJ2-3, with D perhaps TRBD1 or TRBD2 (6 bases each). Germline loops: CDR1 MGHRA, CDR2 YSYEKL. CDR3 length: 16 residues. V lost 4 bases and J 5 bases, leaving 19 bases between the germline ends. CDR3 in DNA: TGCGCCAGCAGCCGATACGGGGGCCCTAGACTAGATACGCAGTATTTT. Amino acid sequence: CASSRYGGPRLDTQYF.

The chain combines TRBV5-6 with TRBJ2-5; D gene unclear. CDR1 and CDR2 (germline): SGHDT, YYEEEE. The CDR3 is made up of 14 amino acids. Trimming took off 0 bases at V and 1 base at J, with 7 bases between the two ends. DNA for the CDR3: TGTGCCAGCAGCTTGGAAGGAACCCAAGAGACCCAGTACTTC. This encodes CASSLEGTQETQYF.

The chain carries TRBV12-5 and TRBJ1-2, with 10 bases lining up with TRBD1. Germline assignment: CDR1 LGHNT and CDR2 FRNRAP. CDR3 length: 16 amino acids. The trim removed 8 bases at V and 5 bases at J, leaving 14 bases unmatched. The CDR3 DNA reads as TGTGCTAGTAGGACAGGGGGTGGGGTGGTTGGGTATGGCTACACCTTC. Amino acids: CASRTGGGVVGYGYTF. Based on the CDR3 plus reference TRBV12-5 and TRBJ1-2, the full variable domain is DARVTQTPRHKVTEMGQEVTMRCQPILGHNTVFWYRQTMMQGLELLAYFRNRAPLDDSGMPKDRFSAEMPDATLATLKIQPSEPRDSAVYFCASRTGGGVVGYGYTFGSGTRLTVV.

The table lists this clone with a count of one. V gene TRBV19 combines with J gene TRBJ1-5; 8 positions agree with TRBD1. The junction had 9 bases not matched to a gene; V was cut back by 5 bases and J by 3 bases. The CDR3 is made up of 16 amino acids. Germline CDR1 and CDR2: LNHDA and SQIVND (reference sequence). The CDR3 sequence: CASSSRTGSYNQPQHF. The CDR3 DNA reads TGTGCCAGTAGTTCACGGACAGGGTCCTACAATCAGCCCCAGCATTTT.

The CDR3 region is CASSLVGPAVSNQPQHF. The CDR3 DNA follows: TGTGCCAGCAGTTTAGTGGGACCGGCGGTTAGCAATCAGCCCCAGCATTTT. The rearrangement uses TRBV28 and TRBJ1-5; D may be TRBD1 (5 bases). Germline V gene data show CDR1 as MDHEN and CDR2 as SYDVKM. V dropped 2 bases and J dropped 0 bases, with 14 bases sitting between them. The CDR3 spans 17 residues. Complete variable domain (other parts from reference TRBV28 and TRBJ1-5): DVKVTQSSRYLVKRTGEKVFLECVQDMDHENMFWYRQDPGLGLRLIYFSYDVKMKEKGDIPEGYSVSREKKERFSLILESASTNQTSMYLCASSLVGPAVSNQPQHFGDGTRLSIL.

The chain is built from TRBV10-3 and TRBJ2-7, with TRBD1 matching 8 bases. V was pared by 8 bases and J by 7 bases, with 7 bases of the junction left unmatched. Germline CDR1 is ENHRY and CDR2 is SYGVKD. The CDR3 contains 12 residues. The CDR3 here is CAIWTGQEEQYF. The CDR3 DNA sequence: TGTGCCATCTGGACAGGGCAGGAGGAGCAGTACTTC.